This T cell receptor (beta chain) derives from a study of T cell changes during pregnancy in multiple sclerosis. The data were produced by immunoSEQ multiplex PCR, yet TCRdb's version contains in-frame clones alone and is incomplete. The sample includes some 28,000 clones, roughly 90% of them seen just once. This clone was detected a few times. From germline, CDR1 is MNHNS and CDR2 SASEGT. This CDR3 has 15 amino acids. Trimming at V came to 6 bases and at J to 5 bases, leaving 10 bases not matched to a gene. The TCR was taken from a female donor in good health, enrolled as a control in a pregnancy study. Sample: CD4+ T cells from peripheral blood mononuclear cells, taken in the first trimester of pregnancy. The chain carries TRBV6-1 and TRBJ1-5; 7 bases fit TRBD1. CDR3 sequence (DNA): TGTGCCAGCAGGGCGGAAGGCAGGGGGGATCAGCCCCAGCATTTT. Translation gives CASRAEGRGDQPQHF.